These 9 T cell receptor beta chains originate from one sample sequenced in a study of shared clonotypes between healthy human individuals. The method was immunoSEQ multiplex PCR; TCRdb's version includes in-frame clones alone and lacks a portion of them. The data contain over 800,000 clones, 85% to 95% of them singletons. As defined, naive CD8 cells were CD45RO-negative and positively selected for CCR7, with terminally differentiated effector memory CD45RA+ cells excluded. The material sequenced was naive CD8+ T cells sorted from blood. Receptor source: a man aged 25-45 years in good health.

The CDR3 spells CASSSESASGELFF. The CDR3 DNA reads TGTGCCAGCAGCTCCGAGAGCGCGTCCGGGGAGCTGTTTTTT. This sequence joins TRBV13 and TRBJ2-2; D not resolved. The CDR3 is 14 amino acids. In germline, CDR1 is PRHDT, CDR2 FYEKMQ (reference sequence). The germline V and J ends were trimmed by 4 bases and 6 bases, with 12 bases remaining between them.

J is TRBJ1-1 and V is TRBV2, with 11 bases identical to TRBD1. The CDR3 is 14 amino acids. Looked up from germline, CDR1 is SNHLY and CDR2 is FYNNEI. V was pared by 5 bases and J by 9 bases, with 8 bases of the junction left unmatched. The CDR3 DNA reads TGTGCCAGCAGTCAAACCGGGACAGGGGGGAAAGCTTTCTTT. Amino acid sequence: CASSQTGTGGKAFF.

The V and J genes are TRBV9 and TRBJ2-7, with 8 bases lining up with TRBD2. Germline values: CDR1 SGDLS, CDR2 YYNGEE. Losses at the gene ends were 0 bases for V and 7 bases for J; bases not matched to a gene: 12. The CDR3 is 16 amino acids. The CDR3 nucleotides are TGTGCCAGCAGCGTAGACACTAGCGGATACATGGGAGAGCAGTACTTC. Protein: CASSVDTSGYMGEQYF.

The chain combines TRBV5-1 with TRBJ2-5; TRBD1 aligns across 7 bases. V was pared by 4 bases and J by 2 bases, with 8 bases of the junction left unmatched. The CDR3 spans 15 residues. Germline values: CDR1 SGHRS, CDR2 YFSETQ. The CDR3 loop is CASSVKGQLQETQYF. DNA of the CDR3: TGCGCCAGCAGCGTAAAGGGACAGCTGCAAGAGACCCAGTACTTC.

Written as DNA, the CDR3 is TGTGCCAGCAGTTTATTTCGAAACTCCTTAGGGCAGTACTTC. Its protein product is CASSLFRNSLGQYF. J is TRBJ2-7 and V is TRBV28, with no clear D. V lost 1 base and J lost 9, with 16 bases in between. The CDR3 contains 14 residues. From germline, CDR1 is MDHEN and CDR2 SYDVKM.

J is TRBJ1-5 and V is TRBV6-1; a weak D match, TRBD1 (6 bases). The CDR3 consists of 13 residues. Germline-derived CDR1 and CDR2 are MNHNS and SASEGT. V was pared by 3 bases and J by 6 bases, with 9 bases between. The CDR3 DNA follows: TGTGCCAGCAGTGAGACAGGTGGTCAGCCCCAGCATTTT. It specifies CASSETGGQPQHF.

V usage is TRBV29-1 and J usage is TRBJ1-5; D is perhaps TRBD1 (6 bases). The CDR3 is 12 residues long. V lost 5 bases and J 8 bases, leaving 13 bases between the germline ends. Germline V gives CDR1 SQVTM, CDR2 ANQGSEA. CDR3 sequence reads: CSVLQGGEPQHF. The CDR3 DNA reads TGCAGCGTTCTACAGGGAGGTGAGCCCCAGCATTTT.

This clone was observed a single time. The rearrangement uses TRBV25-1 and TRBJ2-7, with D tentatively TRBD2 (5 bases). The CDR3 runs to 15 residues. Trimming removed 1 base from V and 7 bases from J, with 17 bases in between. The germline V gene encodes CDR1 MGHDK and CDR2 SYGVNS. CDR3 residues: CASSELGRPLGEQYF. CDR3 in DNA: TGTGCCAGCAGTGAATTGGGGAGACCCCTAGGGGAGCAGTACTTC.

This sequence joins TRBV7-9 and TRBJ2-2, with D maybe TRBD2 (5 bases). The CDR3 runs to 15 residues. Per the germline V gene, CDR1 is SEHNR and CDR2 is FQNEAQ (reference sequence). Trimming stripped 4 bases from V and 5 bases from J, with 14 bases between. The CDR3 is CASSSETRETGELFF. The CDR3 region has the DNA TGTGCCAGCAGCTCAGAAACTAGGGAAACCGGGGAGCTGTTTTTT.